This T cell receptor beta chain derives from a study of blood T cells in healthy people across ages. The study's findings and limits: Total diversity from one million sequenced T cells was likely underestimated.

To note about this clonotype: Its antigen is not known.

The authors ran a second PCR of roughly 6 to 12 cycles using a sample-barcoded 5' primer and a J-beta primer mix. TCRdb analysed the 5' RACE reads with MiXCR anew, one entry per CDR3 protein. The sample lists about 1.5 million distinct CDR3 sequences; under 55% were seen once. This clonotype was sampled from a young woman in good health. The sequencing input was blood.

The CDR3 sequence: CASSYSQGKNQPQHF. In DNA, the CDR3 is TGTGCCAGCAGTTACTCGCAGGGTAAAAATCAGCCCCAGCATTTT. The chain links TRBV6-2 or TRBV6-3 to TRBJ1-5; weak D call: TRBD1 (5 bases). This CDR3 has 15 amino acids. Trimming removed 0 bases at V and 4 bases at J, with 10 bases between. The germline V gene has CDR1 MNHEY and CDR2 SVGEGT.